This T cell receptor beta chain was observed in a study of early stage breast cancer tumors. Study overall: Of 15 to 20 invasive breast tumors, about a dozen were hormone receptor-positive, HER2-negative. General observations from the study: Tumor and normal breast were distinguished via blood comparison in most of the 16 patients. Tumors had approximately 2.4-fold higher T cell density than normal breast.

With regard to this clone: The target antigen is unknown.

This CDR3 region has 14 residues. Roughly 18-55 mg of tissue was diced for each tumor. Measured with immunoSEQ multiplex PCR; TCRdb has only the in-frame clones, and not every one. The repertoire holds some 4,500 clones, with more than 55% as singletons. The receptor was derived from a person in their fifties with breast cancer. The sequenced sample was breast tumor tissue. J is TRBJ2-1 and V is TRBV1; the D call TRBD1 from the table was never checked on the DNA. TRBV1 is deemed a pseudogene. CDR3 sequence (DNA): TGCACCAGCAGTACGGACAGGGGGGTTTATGAGCAGTTCTTC. It yields the protein CTSSTDRGVYEQFF.